The rows below give T cell receptor beta chains drawn from one sample of a study of coeliac disease. Profiled with immunoSEQ multiplex PCR; TCRdb holds only in-frame clones, not every one. Of 2,100 or so clones listed, under 80% were seen once; the top ten hold roughly a fifth. Sequenced material: lamina propria lymphocytes from the gut. The origin of the receptors is a woman aged 50 to 65 with celiac disease on a gluten-free diet. Both conserved end residues are part of each CDR3. The D gene is left open where the match is weak. Expanded clones get a size class; other rows say once, few or many, or leave the size out.

clone size	V gene	J gene	D gene	CDR3 protein	CDR3 DNA
.	TRBV9	TRBJ1-3	.	CASSVEWGVGNTIYF	TGTGCCAGCAGCGTAGAATGGGGCGTTGGAAACACCATATATTTT
few	TRBV7-9	TRBJ2-3	.	CASSLGRGKTDTQYF	TGTGCCAGCAGCTTAGGGCGGGGTAAGACAGATACGCAGTATTTT
few	TRBV7-2	TRBJ2-7	.	CASSYSTQDLQYF	TGTGCCAGCAGCTACTCCACGCAGGATCTACAGTACTTC
.	TRBV5-6	TRBJ1-4	TRBD1	CASSSRDSTNEKLFF	TGTGCCAGCAGCTCCAGGGACAGTACTAATGAAAAACTGTTTTTT
.	TRBV5-8	TRBJ2-7	.	CASSFGSSYEQYF	TGTGCCAGCAGCTTTGGTAGCTCCTACGAGCAGTACTTC
.	TRBV18	TRBJ1-1	.	CASSPFGGLNTEAFF	TGTGCCAGCTCACCGTTCGGGGGATTAAACACTGAAGCTTTCTTT
.	TRBV5-1	TRBJ2-3	TRBD2	CASSLSSSGGLTDTQYF	TGCGCCAGCAGCTTGAGTTCTAGCGGGGGCCTCACAGATACGCAGTATTTT
.	TRBV28	TRBJ2-3	TRBD2	CASGLLGTSGEAHTQYF	TGTGCCAGCGGCCTTTTGGGGACTAGCGGGGAGGCACATACGCAGTATTTT
.	TRBV10-1	TRBJ1-1	.	CASSMTVGTEAFF	TGCGCCAGCAGTATGACAGTAGGCACTGAAGCTTTCTTT
.	TRBV13	TRBJ1-2	TRBD1	CASRGSGQGLANYGYTF	TGTGCCAGCCGGGGGAGCGGACAGGGGTTAGCTAACTATGGCTACACCTTC
.	TRBV28	TRBJ2-7	TRBD1	CASSPPGQGIYEQYF	TGTGCCAGCAGTCCCCCGGGACAGGGGATTTACGAGCAGTACTTC
once	TRBV28	TRBJ1-5	.	CASRPAGEYQPQHF	TGTGCCAGCAGACCCGCAGGGGAGTATCAGCCCCAGCATTTT
.	TRBV5-1	TRBJ1-1	.	CASSPQGPATGKAFF	TGCGCCAGCAGCCCACAAGGGCCAGCTACCGGGAAAGCTTTCTTT
.	TRBV30	TRBJ1-2	TRBD1	CAGGQGNYGYTF	TGTGCCGGGGGACAGGGCAACTATGGCTACACCTTC
once	TRBV18	TRBJ2-1	TRBD1	CASSLTGTGGYNEQFF	TGTGCCAGCTCTCTAACCGGGACAGGGGGCTACAATGAGCAGTTCTTC
.	TRBV27	TRBJ2-3	.	CASSPPGDTQYF	TGTGCCAGCAGTCCCCCAGGAGATACGCAGTATTTT
.	TRBV14	TRBJ2-1	TRBD2	CASSHRRGAGGLGNEQFF	TGTGCCAGCAGCCACCGGAGGGGAGCGGGGGGACTTGGCAATGAGCAGTTCTTC
few	TRBV28	TRBJ2-3	.	CASSWGGSGGDTQYF	TGTGCCAGCAGTTGGGGGGGCTCCGGGGGTGATACGCAGTATTTT
.	TRBV25-1	TRBJ1-1	.	CASSEFGGGRAFF	TGTGCCAGCAGTGAATTCGGGGGCGGGAGGGCTTTCTTT
.	TRBV11-3	TRBJ2-1	TRBD1	CASSLRGQGYNEQFF	TGTGCCAGCAGCCTCCGTGGACAGGGCTACAATGAGCAGTTCTTC
.	TRBV19	TRBJ1-1	.	CASSITGWNTEAFF	TGTGCCAGTAGTATAACAGGCTGGAACACTGAAGCTTTCTTT
once	TRBV9	TRBJ2-5	TRBD2	CASSVGEASGEQETQYF	TGTGCCAGCAGCGTAGGAGAGGCTAGCGGGGAACAAGAGACCCAGTACTTC
.	TRBV6-1	TRBJ1-3	TRBD1	CASSARGRGNTIYF	TGTGCCAGCAGTGCCAGGGGGCGCGGAAACACCATATATTTT
.	TRBV10-2	TRBJ1-2	TRBD1	CASRTRGIHGYTF	TGCGCCAGCAGGACCAGGGGGATCCATGGCTACACCTTC
.	TRBV4-1	TRBJ2-3	.	CASSAGPNQRDTQYF	TGCGCCAGCAGCGCGGGGCCCAATCAAAGGGATACGCAGTATTTT
.	TRBV6-6	TRBJ2-3	TRBD2	CASSRQRGQSTDTQYF	TGTGCCAGCAGCAGACAGCGGGGGCAGAGCACAGATACGCAGTATTTT
.	TRBV5-1	TRBJ1-2	.	CASSHGQGTSYTF	TGCGCCAGCAGCCACGGTCAGGGAACGAGCTACACCTTC
large	TRBV2	TRBJ1-2	TRBD1	CAGLPGTVIGYTF	TGTGCCGGCCTCCCCGGGACAGTCATAGGCTACACCTTC
once	TRBV27	TRBJ1-2	TRBD1	CVSSQQGETGFTF	TGTGTCAGCAGTCAACAGGGGGAAACGGGTTTCACCTTC
once	TRBV7-2	TRBJ1-1	.	CASTDNSMNTEAFF	TGTGCCAGCACCGATAACAGTATGAACACTGAAGCTTTCTTT
.	TRBV11-2	TRBJ1-1	TRBD1	CASSPLTGAQGAAFF	TGTGCCAGCAGCCCCTTGACAGGGGCGCAGGGGGCGGCTTTCTTT
few	TRBV28	TRBJ1-5	.	CASSFLLNNLPQHF	TGTGCCAGCAGTTTTCTCTTAAACAATCTCCCCCAGCATTTT
once	TRBV29-1	TRBJ1-1	TRBD1	CSATGNSVTEAFF	TGCAGCGCGACAGGGAATAGCGTCACTGAAGCTTTCTTT
.	TRBV29-1	TRBJ2-1	.	CSVLRQGLTEQFF	TGCAGCGTCCTTAGACAGGGACTTACTGAGCAGTTCTTC
.	TRBV30	TRBJ2-5	TRBD2	CAWSVKGAGEGETQYF	TGTGCCTGGAGTGTAAAGGGAGCGGGGGAGGGAGAGACCCAGTACTTC
.	TRBV18	TRBJ2-1	TRBD1	CASSPTQGELGNEQFF	TGTGCCAGCTCACCAACCCAGGGGGAATTAGGCAATGAGCAGTTCTTC
.	TRBV6-6	TRBJ1-6	.	CASSANHREWGSPLHF	TGTGCCAGCAGCGCGAATCACAGGGAATGGGGTTCACCCCTCCACTTT
.	TRBV7-2	TRBJ1-2	.	CASSLSVLPYGYTF	TGTGCCAGCAGCTTATCGGTCCTACCGTATGGCTACACCTTC
once	TRBV18	TRBJ1-6	TRBD1	CASSPPGQSSYNSPLHF	TGTGCCAGCTCACCGCCGGGACAGAGCTCCTATAATTCACCCCTCCACTTT